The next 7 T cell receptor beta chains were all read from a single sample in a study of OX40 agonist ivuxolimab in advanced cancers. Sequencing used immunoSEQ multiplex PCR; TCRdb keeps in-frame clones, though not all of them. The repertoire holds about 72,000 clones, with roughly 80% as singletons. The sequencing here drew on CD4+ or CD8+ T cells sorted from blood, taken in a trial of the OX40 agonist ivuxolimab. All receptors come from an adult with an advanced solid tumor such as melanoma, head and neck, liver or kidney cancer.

CDR3 amino acids: CASSQDTGVEQYF. The CDR3 DNA reads TGTGCCAGCAGCCAAGACACAGGGGTCGAGCAGTACTTC. The V gene is TRBV4-2, the J gene TRBJ2-5, with 7 bases identical to TRBD1. The DNA end lines up better with TRBJ2-7; the J call may be wrong. The germline CDR1 and CDR2 sequences are LGHNA and YNFKEQ. The CDR3 sequence is 13 residues long.

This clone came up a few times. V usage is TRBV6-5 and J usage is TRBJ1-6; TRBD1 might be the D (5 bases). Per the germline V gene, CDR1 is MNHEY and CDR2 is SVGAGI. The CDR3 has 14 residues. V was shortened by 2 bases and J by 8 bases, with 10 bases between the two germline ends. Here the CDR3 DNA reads TGTGCCAGCAGTTACCAGGGTAGGGATTCACCCCTCCACTTT. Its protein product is CASSYQGRDSPLHF.

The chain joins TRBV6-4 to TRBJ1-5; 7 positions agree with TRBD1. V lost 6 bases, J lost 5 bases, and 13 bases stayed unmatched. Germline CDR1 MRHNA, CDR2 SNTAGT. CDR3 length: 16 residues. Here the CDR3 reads CASRVNGTVGYQPQHF. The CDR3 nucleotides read TGTGCCAGCAGAGTTAACGGGACAGTGGGGTATCAGCCCCAGCATTTT.

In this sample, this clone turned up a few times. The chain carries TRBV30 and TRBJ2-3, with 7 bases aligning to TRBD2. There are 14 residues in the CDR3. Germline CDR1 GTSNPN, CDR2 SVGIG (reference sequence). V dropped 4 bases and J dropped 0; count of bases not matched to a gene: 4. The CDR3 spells CAWNAGVSTDTQYF. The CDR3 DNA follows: TGTGCCTGGAACGCGGGGGTTAGCACAGATACGCAGTATTTT.

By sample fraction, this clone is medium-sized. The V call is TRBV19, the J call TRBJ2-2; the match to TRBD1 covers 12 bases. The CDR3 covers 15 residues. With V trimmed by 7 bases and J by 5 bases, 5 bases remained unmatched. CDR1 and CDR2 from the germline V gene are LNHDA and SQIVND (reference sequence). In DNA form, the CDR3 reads TGTGCCAGTACCGGGACAGGGGGCTGGACCGGGGAGCTGTTTTTT. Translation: CASTGTGGWTGELFF.

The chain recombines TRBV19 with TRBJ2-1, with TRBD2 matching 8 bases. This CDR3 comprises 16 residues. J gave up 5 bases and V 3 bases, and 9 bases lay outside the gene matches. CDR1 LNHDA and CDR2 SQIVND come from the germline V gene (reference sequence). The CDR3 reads CASSIVTGGRNNEQFF. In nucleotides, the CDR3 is TGTGCCAGTAGTATTGTCACGGGAGGGAGAAACAATGAGCAGTTCTTC.

CDR3 DNA: TGTGCCAGCAGTGTTCAGGGAGATAATGAAAAACTGTTTTTT. Its translation: CASSVQGDNEKLFF. The genes are TRBV2 and TRBJ1-4; D is possibly TRBD1 (5 bases). Germline CDR1 and CDR2: SNHLY and FYNNEI. Trimming stripped 4 bases from V and 4 bases from J, with 10 bases between. The CDR3 sequence is 14 residues long.